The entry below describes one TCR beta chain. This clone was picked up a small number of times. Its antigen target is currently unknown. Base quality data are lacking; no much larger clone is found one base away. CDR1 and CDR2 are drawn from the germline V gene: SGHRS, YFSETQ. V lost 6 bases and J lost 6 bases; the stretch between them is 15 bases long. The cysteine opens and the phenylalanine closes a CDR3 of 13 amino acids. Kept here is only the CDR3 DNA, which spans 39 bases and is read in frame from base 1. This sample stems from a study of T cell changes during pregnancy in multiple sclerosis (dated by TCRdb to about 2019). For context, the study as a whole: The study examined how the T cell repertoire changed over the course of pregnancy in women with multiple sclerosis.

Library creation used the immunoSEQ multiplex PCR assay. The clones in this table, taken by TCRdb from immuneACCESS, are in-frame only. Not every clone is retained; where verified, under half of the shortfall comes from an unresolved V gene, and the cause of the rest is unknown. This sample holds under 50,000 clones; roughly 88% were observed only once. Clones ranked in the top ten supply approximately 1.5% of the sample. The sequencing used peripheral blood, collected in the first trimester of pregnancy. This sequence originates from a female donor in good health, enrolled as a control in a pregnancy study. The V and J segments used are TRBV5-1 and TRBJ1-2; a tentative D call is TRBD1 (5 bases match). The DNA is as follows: TGCGCCAGCAATGGAGCGGCGGGGCATGGCTACACCTTC. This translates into CASNGAAGHGYTF.